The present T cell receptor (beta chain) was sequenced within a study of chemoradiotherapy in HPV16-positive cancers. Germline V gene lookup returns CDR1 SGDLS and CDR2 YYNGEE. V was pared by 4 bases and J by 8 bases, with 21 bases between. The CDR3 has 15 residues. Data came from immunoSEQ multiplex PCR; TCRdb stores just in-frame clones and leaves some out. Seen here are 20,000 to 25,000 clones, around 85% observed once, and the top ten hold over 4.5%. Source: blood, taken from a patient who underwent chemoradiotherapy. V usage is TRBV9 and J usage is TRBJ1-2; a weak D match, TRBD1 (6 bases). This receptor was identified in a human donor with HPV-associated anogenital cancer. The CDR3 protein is CASSPSGASGVGYTF. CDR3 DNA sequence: TGTGCCAGCAGCCCTTCCGGGGCCTCAGGGGTAGGCTACACCTTC.